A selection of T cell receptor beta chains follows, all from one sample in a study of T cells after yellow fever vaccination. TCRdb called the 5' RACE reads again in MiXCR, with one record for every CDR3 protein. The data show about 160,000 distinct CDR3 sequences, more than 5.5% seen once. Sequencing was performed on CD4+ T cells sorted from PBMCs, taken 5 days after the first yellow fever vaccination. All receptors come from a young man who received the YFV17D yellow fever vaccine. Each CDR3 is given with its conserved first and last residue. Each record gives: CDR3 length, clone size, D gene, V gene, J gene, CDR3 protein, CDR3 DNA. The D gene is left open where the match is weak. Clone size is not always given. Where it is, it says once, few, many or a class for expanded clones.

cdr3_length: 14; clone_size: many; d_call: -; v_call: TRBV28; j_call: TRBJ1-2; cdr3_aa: CASSQGPPFYGYTF; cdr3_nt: TGTGCCAGCAGCCAGGGGCCCCCGTTCTATGGCTACACCTTC
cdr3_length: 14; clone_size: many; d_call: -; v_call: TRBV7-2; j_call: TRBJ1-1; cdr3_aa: CASSSSGTHTEAFF; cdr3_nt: TGTGCCAGCAGCTCATCCGGGACCCACACTGAAGCTTTCTTT
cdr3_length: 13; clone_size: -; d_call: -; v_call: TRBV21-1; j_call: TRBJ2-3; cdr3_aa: CASSKSRDLKQYF; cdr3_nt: TGTGCCAGCAGCAAATCCCGGGACTTGAAGCAGTATTTT
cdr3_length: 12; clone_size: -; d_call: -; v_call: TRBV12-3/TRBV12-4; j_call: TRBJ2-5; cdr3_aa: CASSLMEQTQYF; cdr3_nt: TGTGCCAGCAGTTTGATGGAGCAGACCCAGTACTTC
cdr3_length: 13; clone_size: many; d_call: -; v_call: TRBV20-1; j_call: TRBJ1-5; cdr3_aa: CSATRGADQPQHF; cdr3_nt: TGCAGTGCTACAAGGGGGGCCGATCAGCCCCAGCATTTT
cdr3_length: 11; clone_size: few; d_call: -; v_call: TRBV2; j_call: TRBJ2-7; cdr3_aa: CASRSSYEQYF; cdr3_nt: TGTGCCAGCCGGAGCTCCTACGAGCAGTACTTC
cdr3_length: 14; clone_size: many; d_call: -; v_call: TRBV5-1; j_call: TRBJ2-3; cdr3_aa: CASSFGGATDTQYF; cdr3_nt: TGCGCCAGCAGCTTTGGCGGGGCCACAGATACGCAGTATTTT
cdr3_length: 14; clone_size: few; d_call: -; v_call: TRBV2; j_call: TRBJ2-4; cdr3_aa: CASSLAIAKNIQYF; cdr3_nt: TGTGCCAGCAGTCTGGCAATCGCCAAAAACATTCAGTACTTC
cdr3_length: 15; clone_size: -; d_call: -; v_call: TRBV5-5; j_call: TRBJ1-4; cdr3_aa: CASSGPRGANEKLFF; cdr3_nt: TGTGCCAGCAGCGGACCGCGGGGGGCTAATGAAAAACTGTTTTTT
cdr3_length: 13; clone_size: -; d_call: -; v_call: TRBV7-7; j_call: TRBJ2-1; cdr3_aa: CASSLAGSDEQFF; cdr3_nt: TGTGCTAGCAGCTTAGCAGGGTCCGATGAGCAGTTCTTC
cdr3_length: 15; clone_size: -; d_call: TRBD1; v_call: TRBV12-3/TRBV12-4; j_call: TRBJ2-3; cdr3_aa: CASSWGQRLTDTQYF; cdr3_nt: TGTGCCAGCAGTTGGGGACAGCGCCTCACAGATACGCAGTATTTT
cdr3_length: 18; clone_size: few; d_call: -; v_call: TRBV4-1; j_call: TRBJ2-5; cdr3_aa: CASSQDGRGQSYQETQYF; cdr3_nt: TGCGCCAGCAGCCAAGATGGTCGTGGACAGTCGTACCAAGAGACCCAGTACTTC
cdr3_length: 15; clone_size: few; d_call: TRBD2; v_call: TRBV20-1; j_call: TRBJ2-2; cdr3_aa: CSARLAGAATGELFF; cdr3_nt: TGCAGTGCTCGTCTAGCGGGGGCTGCCACCGGGGAGCTGTTTTTT
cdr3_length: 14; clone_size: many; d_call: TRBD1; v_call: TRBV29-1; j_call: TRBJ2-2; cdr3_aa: CSAGTGTTAGELFF; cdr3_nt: TGCAGCGCCGGGACAGGGACCACAGCCGGGGAGCTGTTTTTT
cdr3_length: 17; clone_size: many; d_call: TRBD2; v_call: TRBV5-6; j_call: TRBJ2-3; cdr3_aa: CASSLGTAGGLTDTQYF; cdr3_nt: TGTGCCAGCAGCTTGGGGACCGCGGGGGGGCTAACAGATACGCAGTATTTT
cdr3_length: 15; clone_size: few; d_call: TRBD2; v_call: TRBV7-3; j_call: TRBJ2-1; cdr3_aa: CASRTSGGPMDEQFF; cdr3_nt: TGTGCCAGCCGGACTAGCGGGGGGCCTATGGATGAGCAGTTCTTC
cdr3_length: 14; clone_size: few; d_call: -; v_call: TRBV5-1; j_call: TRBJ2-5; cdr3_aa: CASSPGRAQETQYF; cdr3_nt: TGCGCCAGCAGCCCGGGGCGGGCACAAGAGACCCAGTACTTC
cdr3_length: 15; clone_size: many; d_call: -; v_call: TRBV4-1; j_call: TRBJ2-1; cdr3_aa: CASSQESRGRHEQFF; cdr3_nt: TGCGCCAGCAGCCAAGAATCCCGGGGCCGCCATGAGCAGTTCTTC
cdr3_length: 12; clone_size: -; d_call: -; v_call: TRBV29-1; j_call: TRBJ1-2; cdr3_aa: CSVLTSAGGYTF; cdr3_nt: TGCAGCGTTTTGACGAGCGCCGGGGGCTACACCTTC
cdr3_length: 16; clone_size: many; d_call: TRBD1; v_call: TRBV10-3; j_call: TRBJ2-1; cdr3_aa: CAISEKDRGTYNEQFF; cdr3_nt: TGTGCCATCAGTGAGAAGGACAGGGGCACCTACAATGAGCAGTTCTTC
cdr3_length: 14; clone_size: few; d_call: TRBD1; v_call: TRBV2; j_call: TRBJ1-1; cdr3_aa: CASGRDRRDTEAFF; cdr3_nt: TGTGCCAGCGGACGGGACAGGAGAGACACTGAAGCTTTCTTT
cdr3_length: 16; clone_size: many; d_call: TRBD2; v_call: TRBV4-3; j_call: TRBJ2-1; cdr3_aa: CASSQRTSGLFNEQFF; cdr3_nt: TGCGCCAGCAGCCAGAGGACTAGCGGCTTATTTAATGAGCAGTTCTTC
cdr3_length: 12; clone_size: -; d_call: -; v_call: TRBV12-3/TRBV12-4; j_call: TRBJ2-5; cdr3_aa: CASSWGQETQYF; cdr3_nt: TGTGCCAGCAGTTGGGGGCAAGAGACCCAGTACTTC
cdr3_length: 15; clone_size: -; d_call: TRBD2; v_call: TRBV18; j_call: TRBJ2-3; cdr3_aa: CASSPVSGVTDTQYF; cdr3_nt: TGTGCCAGCTCACCAGTAAGCGGGGTCACAGATACGCAGTATTTT